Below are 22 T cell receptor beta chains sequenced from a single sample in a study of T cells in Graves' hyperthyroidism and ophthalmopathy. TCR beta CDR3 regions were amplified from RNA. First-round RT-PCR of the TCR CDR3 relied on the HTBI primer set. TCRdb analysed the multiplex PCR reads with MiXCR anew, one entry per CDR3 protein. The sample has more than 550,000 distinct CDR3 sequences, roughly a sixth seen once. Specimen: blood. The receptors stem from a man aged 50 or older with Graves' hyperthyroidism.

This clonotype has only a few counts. CDR3 in DNA: TGTGCCAGCAGTTTACTGGGACTAGCGGGAGGGGTAGATACGCAGTATTTT. Translated, it gives CASSLLGLAGGVDTQYF. This chain joins TRBV28 and TRBJ2-3; 16 nucleotides match TRBD2. The V gene's germline CDR1 is MDHEN and CDR2 SYDVKM. This CDR3 spans 17 amino acids. J gave up 5 bases and V 2 bases, and 4 bases lay outside the gene matches.

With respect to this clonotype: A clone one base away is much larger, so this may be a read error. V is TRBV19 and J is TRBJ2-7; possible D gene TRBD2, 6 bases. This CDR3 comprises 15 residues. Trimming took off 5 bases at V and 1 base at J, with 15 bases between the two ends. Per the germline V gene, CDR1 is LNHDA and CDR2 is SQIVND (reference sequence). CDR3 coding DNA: TGTGCCAGTAGTGTCGTCCAGGGACTTTCCTACGAGCAGTACTTC. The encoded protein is CASSVVQGLSYEQYF.

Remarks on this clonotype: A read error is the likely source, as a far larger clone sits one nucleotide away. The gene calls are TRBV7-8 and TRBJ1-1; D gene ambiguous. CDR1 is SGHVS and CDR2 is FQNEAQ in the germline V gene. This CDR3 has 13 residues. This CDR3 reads CATSPGVNTEAFF. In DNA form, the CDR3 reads TGTGCCACCAGCCCGGGAGTCAACACTGAAGCTTTCTTT.

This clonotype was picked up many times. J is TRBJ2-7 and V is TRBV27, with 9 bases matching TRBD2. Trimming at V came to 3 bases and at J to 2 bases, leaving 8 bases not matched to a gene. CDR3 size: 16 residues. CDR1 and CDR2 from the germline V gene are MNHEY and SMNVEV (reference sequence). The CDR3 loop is CASSFLGVAGAYEQYF. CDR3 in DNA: TGTGCCAGCAGTTTTCTCGGCGTAGCGGGAGCCTACGAGCAGTACTTC.

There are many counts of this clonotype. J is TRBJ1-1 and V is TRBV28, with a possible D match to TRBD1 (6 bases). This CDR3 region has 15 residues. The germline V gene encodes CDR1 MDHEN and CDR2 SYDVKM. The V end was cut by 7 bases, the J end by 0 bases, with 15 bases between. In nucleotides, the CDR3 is TGTGCCAGCAACGCCCAGACAGGTATGAACACTGAAGCTTTCTTT. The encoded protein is CASNAQTGMNTEAFF.

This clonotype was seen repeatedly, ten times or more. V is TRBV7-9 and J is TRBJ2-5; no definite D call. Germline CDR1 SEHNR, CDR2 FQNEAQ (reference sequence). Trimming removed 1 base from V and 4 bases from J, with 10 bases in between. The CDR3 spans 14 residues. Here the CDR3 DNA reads TGTGCCAGCAGCTTAGTCCTAGTCGGAGAGACCCAGTACTTC. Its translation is CASSLVLVGETQYF.

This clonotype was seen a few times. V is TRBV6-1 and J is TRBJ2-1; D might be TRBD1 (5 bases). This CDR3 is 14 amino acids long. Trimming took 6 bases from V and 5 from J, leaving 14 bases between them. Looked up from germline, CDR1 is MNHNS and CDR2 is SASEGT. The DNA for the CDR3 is TGTGCCAGCAGAGAAAGGGGCCTTGACAATGAGCAGTTCTTC. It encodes CASRERGLDNEQFF.

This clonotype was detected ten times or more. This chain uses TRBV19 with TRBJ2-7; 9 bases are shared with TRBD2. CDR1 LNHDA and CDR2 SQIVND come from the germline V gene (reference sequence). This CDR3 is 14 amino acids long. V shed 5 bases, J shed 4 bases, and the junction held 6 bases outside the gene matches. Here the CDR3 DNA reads TGTGCCAGTAGTGTTAGCGGGAGAAAGTACGAGCAGTACTTC. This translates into CASSVSGRKYEQYF.

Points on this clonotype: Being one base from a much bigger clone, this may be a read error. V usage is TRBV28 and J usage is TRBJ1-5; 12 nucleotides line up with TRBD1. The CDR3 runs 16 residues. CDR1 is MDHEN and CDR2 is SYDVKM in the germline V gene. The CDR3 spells CASSWDRGLNNQAQHF. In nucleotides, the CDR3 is TGTGCCAGCAGTTGGGACAGGGGGCTTAACAATCAGGCCCAGCATTTT.

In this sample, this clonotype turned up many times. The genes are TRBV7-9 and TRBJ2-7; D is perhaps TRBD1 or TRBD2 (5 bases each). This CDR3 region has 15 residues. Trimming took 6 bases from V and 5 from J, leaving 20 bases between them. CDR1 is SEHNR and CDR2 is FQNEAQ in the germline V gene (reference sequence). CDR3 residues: CASSPWGPPGHEQYF. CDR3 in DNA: TGTGCCAGCAGTCCCTGGGGACCTCCGGGCCACGAGCAGTACTTC.

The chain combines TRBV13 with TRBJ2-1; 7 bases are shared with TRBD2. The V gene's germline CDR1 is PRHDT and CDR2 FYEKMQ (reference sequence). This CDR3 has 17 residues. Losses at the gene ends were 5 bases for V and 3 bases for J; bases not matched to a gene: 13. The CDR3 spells CASSPGLTGGVYNEQFF. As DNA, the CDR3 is TGTGCCAGCAGCCCCGGACTAACGGGAGGTGTCTACAATGAGCAGTTCTTC.

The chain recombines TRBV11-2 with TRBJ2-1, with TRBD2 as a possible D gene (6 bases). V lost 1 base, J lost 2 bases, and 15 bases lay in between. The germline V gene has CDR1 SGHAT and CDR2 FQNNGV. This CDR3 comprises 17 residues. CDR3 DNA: TGTGCCAGCAGCTTAGTCTTCGGGAGAAGGCCCTACAATGAGCAGTTCTTC. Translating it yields CASSLVFGRRPYNEQFF. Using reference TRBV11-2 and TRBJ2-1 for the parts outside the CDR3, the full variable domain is EAGVAQSPRYKIIEKRQSVAFWCNPISGHATLYWYQQILGQGPKLLIQFQNNGVVDDSQLPKDRFSAERLKGVDSTLKIQPAKLEDSAVYLCASSLVFGRRPYNEQFFGPGTRLTVL.

CDR3 amino acids: CASSPPGTSGRILNEQFF. The CDR3, as DNA: TGCGCCAGCAGCCCACCCGGGACTAGCGGGAGAATACTCAATGAGCAGTTCTTC. The chain employs TRBV4-1 and TRBJ2-1; TRBD2 matches at 14 bases. Trimming cost V 4 bases and J 6 bases; bases outside gene matches: 11. CDR1 is MGHRA and CDR2 is YSYEKL in the germline V gene. The CDR3 is 18 residues long.

This CDR3 is CASSWGDNTGELFF. CDR3 bases: TGTGCCAGTAGTTGGGGAGATAACACCGGGGAGCTGTTTTTT. The V and J genes are TRBV19 and TRBJ2-2; weak D call: TRBD2 (5 bases). Germline V gives CDR1 LNHDA, CDR2 SQIVND (reference sequence). The CDR3 spans 14 residues. V lost 5 bases and J lost 2, with 9 bases in between.

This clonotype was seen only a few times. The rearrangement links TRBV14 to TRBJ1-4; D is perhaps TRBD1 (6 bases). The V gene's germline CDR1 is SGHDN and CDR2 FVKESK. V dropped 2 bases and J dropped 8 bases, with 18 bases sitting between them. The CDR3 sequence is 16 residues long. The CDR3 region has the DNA TGTGCCAGCAGCCAAAACGGCAGGGGCGCGGGGGAAAAACTGTTTTTT. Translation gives CASSQNGRGAGEKLFF.

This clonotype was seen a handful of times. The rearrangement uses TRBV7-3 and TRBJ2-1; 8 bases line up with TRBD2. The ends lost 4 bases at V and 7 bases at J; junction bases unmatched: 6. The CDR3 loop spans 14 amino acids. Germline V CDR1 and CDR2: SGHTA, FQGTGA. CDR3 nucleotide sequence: TGTGCCAGCAGCTCAATGGGACTAGGGAATGAGCAGTTCTTC. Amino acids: CASSSMGLGNEQFF. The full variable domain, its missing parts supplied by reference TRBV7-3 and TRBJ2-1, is GAGVSQTPSNKVTEKGKYVELRCDPISGHTALYWYRQSLGQGPEFLIYFQGTGAADDSGLPNDRFFAVRPEGSVSTLKIQRTERGDSAVYLCASSSMGLGNEQFFGPGTRLTVL.

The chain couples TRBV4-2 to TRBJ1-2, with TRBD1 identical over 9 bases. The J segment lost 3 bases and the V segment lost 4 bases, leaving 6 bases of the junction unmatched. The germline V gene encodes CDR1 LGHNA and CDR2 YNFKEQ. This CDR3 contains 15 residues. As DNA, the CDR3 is TGTGCCAGCAGCCGCGGACAGGGGCAGGACTATGGCTACACCTTC. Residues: CASSRGQGQDYGYTF.

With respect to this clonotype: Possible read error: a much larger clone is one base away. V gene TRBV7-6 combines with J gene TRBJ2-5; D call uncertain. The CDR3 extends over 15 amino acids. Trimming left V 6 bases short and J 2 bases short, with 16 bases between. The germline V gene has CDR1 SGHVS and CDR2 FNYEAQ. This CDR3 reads CASSPSGVAQETQYF. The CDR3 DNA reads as TGTGCCAGCAGTCCCTCCGGAGTAGCACAAGAGACCCAGTACTTC.

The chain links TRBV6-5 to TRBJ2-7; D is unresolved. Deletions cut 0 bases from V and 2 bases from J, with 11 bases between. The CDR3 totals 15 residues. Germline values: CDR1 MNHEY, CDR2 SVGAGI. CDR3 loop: CASSYSDGWAYEQYF. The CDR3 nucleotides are TGTGCCAGCAGTTACTCAGACGGATGGGCCTACGAGCAGTACTTC.

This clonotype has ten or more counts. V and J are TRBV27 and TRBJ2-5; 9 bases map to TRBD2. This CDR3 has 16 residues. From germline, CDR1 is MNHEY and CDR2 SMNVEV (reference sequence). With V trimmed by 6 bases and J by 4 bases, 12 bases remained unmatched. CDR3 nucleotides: TGTGCCAGCAGCCCCCACGAAACTAGCGGGCTAGAGACCCAGTACTTC. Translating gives CASSPHETSGLETQYF.

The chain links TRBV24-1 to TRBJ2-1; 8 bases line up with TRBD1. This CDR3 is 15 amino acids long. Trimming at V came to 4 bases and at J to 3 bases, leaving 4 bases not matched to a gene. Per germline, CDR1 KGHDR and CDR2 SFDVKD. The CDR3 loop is CATSDLDRVYNEQFF. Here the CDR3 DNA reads TGTGCCACCAGTGACCTGGACAGGGTCTACAATGAGCAGTTCTTC.

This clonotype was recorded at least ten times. In DNA form, the CDR3 reads TGTGCCAGCAGTCTTATCCCCCCGACAGGGATCGATTCACCCCTCCACTTT. It encodes CASSLIPPTGIDSPLHF. The V call is TRBV28, the J call TRBJ1-6; 7 nucleotides match TRBD1. V lost 5 bases, J lost 8 bases, and 15 bases stayed unmatched. This CDR3 is 17 amino acids long. Germline lookup yields CDR1 MDHEN and CDR2 SYDVKM.